Listed below are T cell receptor beta chains from one sample, sequenced in a study of T-cell memory formation after mild COVID-19. TCRdb re-derived calls from the 5' RACE reads in MiXCR, one entry per CDR3 protein. The sample has fewer than 700,000 distinct CDR3 sequences, roughly 22% seen once. Sequenced: PBMCs or a T cell subset sorted from them (not recorded which). The receptors shown here come from an adult woman who had mild COVID-19 (a few samples of this study predate the infection). Cell type and time point are not known. Each CDR3 is given with its conserved first and last residue. The order of the fields is V gene, J gene, CDR3 protein.

v_gene: TRBV7-3
j_gene: TRBJ2-1
CDR3aa: CASSQSGVLYNEQFF

v_gene: TRBV5-1
j_gene: TRBJ2-3
CDR3aa: CASSLGGTGDYSDTQYF

v_gene: TRBV5-4
j_gene: TRBJ2-2
CDR3aa: CASSLAEWRDNTGELFF

v_gene: TRBV5-4
j_gene: TRBJ2-1
CDR3aa: CASSRRQDTYNEQFF

v_gene: TRBV12-3/TRBV12-4
j_gene: TRBJ2-5
CDR3aa: CASSPSGGETQYF

v_gene: TRBV3-1
j_gene: TRBJ2-7
CDR3aa: CASRSAVSYEQYF

v_gene: TRBV29-1
j_gene: TRBJ2-7
CDR3aa: CSVEAPGTGLPYEQYF

v_gene: TRBV25-1
j_gene: TRBJ2-5
CDR3aa: CASSEYIGVSGGETQYF

v_gene: TRBV7-3
j_gene: TRBJ2-7
CDR3aa: CASSSGPTGEQYF

v_gene: TRBV3-1
j_gene: TRBJ1-5
CDR3aa: CASSQDPLGQGPVSNQPQHF

v_gene: TRBV14
j_gene: TRBJ2-1
CDR3aa: CASSSYRDTYNEQFF

v_gene: TRBV20-1
j_gene: TRBJ2-7
CDR3aa: CSASPDRKILREYSYEQYF

v_gene: TRBV9
j_gene: TRBJ2-3
CDR3aa: CASSVSREDTQYF

v_gene: TRBV7-9
j_gene: TRBJ1-1
CDR3aa: CASSSGQGADGGTEAFF

v_gene: TRBV7-8
j_gene: TRBJ2-5
CDR3aa: CASSLPTWYQETQYF

v_gene: TRBV12-3/TRBV12-4
j_gene: TRBJ2-5
CDR3aa: CASRFSGQETQYF

v_gene: TRBV5-1
j_gene: TRBJ2-7
CDR3aa: CASSTGEPYEQYF

v_gene: TRBV7-9
j_gene: TRBJ1-2
CDR3aa: CASSSLPGEYGYTF

v_gene: TRBV4-2
j_gene: TRBJ1-2
CDR3aa: CASSQDAGPRINYGYTF

v_gene: TRBV5-1
j_gene: TRBJ1-1
CDR3aa: CAGRDGENTEAFF

v_gene: TRBV14
j_gene: TRBJ2-5
CDR3aa: CASSRRLGTGMGETQYF

v_gene: TRBV5-6
j_gene: TRBJ1-2
CDR3aa: CASSLDYRVKGYGYTF

v_gene: TRBV5-4
j_gene: TRBJ1-1
CDR3aa: CASSREGLNTEAFF

v_gene: TRBV20-1
j_gene: TRBJ2-3
CDR3aa: CSARVAGGRDTQYF

v_gene: TRBV7-2
j_gene: TRBJ2-3
CDR3aa: CASSRSRGGRTDTQYF

v_gene: TRBV29-1
j_gene: TRBJ2-3
CDR3aa: CSVPPPLLNTDTQYF

v_gene: TRBV27
j_gene: TRBJ1-5
CDR3aa: CASRSGWRQPQHF

v_gene: TRBV6-2/TRBV6-3
j_gene: TRBJ2-1
CDR3aa: CASSPGAGGASEQFF

v_gene: TRBV7-9
j_gene: TRBJ1-2
CDR3aa: CASSLAAGVHGYTF

v_gene: TRBV27
j_gene: TRBJ1-6
CDR3aa: CASRDRGANPNSPLHF

v_gene: TRBV5-1
j_gene: TRBJ1-2
CDR3aa: CASRFLGGMDYGYTF

v_gene: TRBV6-6
j_gene: TRBJ1-2
CDR3aa: CASRFQDANYGYTF

v_gene: TRBV7-9
j_gene: TRBJ2-3
CDR3aa: CASSPGLARDTDTQYF

v_gene: TRBV6-5
j_gene: TRBJ2-1
CDR3aa: CASGIGSWNEQFF

v_gene: TRBV19
j_gene: TRBJ1-1
CDR3aa: CATKTLGQFHTEAFF

v_gene: TRBV9
j_gene: TRBJ2-6
CDR3aa: CASSAPGQGLAGANVLTF

v_gene: TRBV12-3/TRBV12-4
j_gene: TRBJ2-7
CDR3aa: CASSSPTPDSYPYEQYF

v_gene: TRBV20-1
j_gene: TRBJ2-7
CDR3aa: CSALGFLGEQYF

v_gene: TRBV7-6
j_gene: TRBJ2-3
CDR3aa: CASSLTPGPVGTDTQYF

v_gene: TRBV7-2
j_gene: TRBJ2-4
CDR3aa: CASSPGVGHGTKNIQYF

v_gene: TRBV18
j_gene: TRBJ2-4
CDR3aa: CASSSTGTTKNIQYF

v_gene: TRBV5-1
j_gene: TRBJ2-7
CDR3aa: CASSLPSDGSEQYF

v_gene: TRBV5-1
j_gene: TRBJ2-2
CDR3aa: CASSLGQGITGELFF

v_gene: TRBV7-8
j_gene: TRBJ1-2
CDR3aa: CASSSRTDHYGYTF

v_gene: TRBV20-1
j_gene: TRBJ1-4
CDR3aa: CSASLPGQGNEKLFF

v_gene: TRBV4-3
j_gene: TRBJ2-2
CDR3aa: CASSQESGWDDTGELFF

v_gene: TRBV29-1
j_gene: TRBJ1-2
CDR3aa: CSVVALKGYTF

v_gene: TRBV5-1
j_gene: TRBJ1-1
CDR3aa: CASNPGAETEAFF

v_gene: TRBV13
j_gene: TRBJ2-3
CDR3aa: CASSRLAAGITDTQYF

v_gene: TRBV12-3/TRBV12-4
j_gene: TRBJ1-2
CDR3aa: CASSLGQGGAGYTF

v_gene: TRBV7-9
j_gene: TRBJ2-1
CDR3aa: CASSPGQSGNFNEQFF

v_gene: TRBV11-2
j_gene: TRBJ2-2
CDR3aa: CASSFRRQANTGELFF

v_gene: TRBV10-3
j_gene: TRBJ2-1
CDR3aa: CAISEGYNEQFF